One T cell receptor beta chain is described in this entry. The antigen remains unidentified. Germline CDR1 SGHNT, CDR2 YYREEE (reference sequence). CDR3 length: 16 amino acids. J lost 0 bases, V lost 0 bases, and 4 bases had no gene match. This sample was taken from a study of CD8+ T cells in alopecia areata. Across the study: For the treated group, dosing was oral tofacitinib at 5 to 10 mg twice daily. Affected scalp percentage set treated patients' severity scores. Overall study results and limits: Throughout tofacitinib, many expanded lesional clones continued to persist in scalp and blood.

Treatment given: oral pan-JAK inhibitor, 5-10 mg twice daily. Reverse transcription of extracted RNA yielded cDNA, which provided the sequencing template. Profiled with immunoSEQ multiplex PCR; TCRdb holds only in-frame clones, not every one. The table has 120,000 or so clones, around 60% seen once. The material was CD4+ T cells sorted from blood, obtained at week 4, from a patient treated with tofacitinib. The sequence was obtained from a human donor with alopecia areata. The J gene is TRBJ2-3, the V gene TRBV5-4; 7 bases agree with TRBD2. The CDR3 protein is CASSLEVAGSTDTQYF. CDR3 DNA: TGTGCCAGCAGCTTGGAAGTAGCGGGCAGCACAGATACGCAGTATTTT.